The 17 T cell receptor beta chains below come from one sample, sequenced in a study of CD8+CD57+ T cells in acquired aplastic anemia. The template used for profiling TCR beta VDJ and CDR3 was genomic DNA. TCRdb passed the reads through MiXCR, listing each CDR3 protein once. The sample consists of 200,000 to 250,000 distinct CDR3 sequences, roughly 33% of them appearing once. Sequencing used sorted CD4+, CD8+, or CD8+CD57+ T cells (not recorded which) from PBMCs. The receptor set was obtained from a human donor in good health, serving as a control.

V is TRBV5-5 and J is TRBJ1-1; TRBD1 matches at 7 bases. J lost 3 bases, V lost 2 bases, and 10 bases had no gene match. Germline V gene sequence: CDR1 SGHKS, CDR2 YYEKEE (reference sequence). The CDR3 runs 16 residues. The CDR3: CASSFGAGQTYTEAFF. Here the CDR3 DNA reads TGTGCCAGCAGCTTTGGAGCGGGACAGACCTACACTGAAGCTTTCTTT.

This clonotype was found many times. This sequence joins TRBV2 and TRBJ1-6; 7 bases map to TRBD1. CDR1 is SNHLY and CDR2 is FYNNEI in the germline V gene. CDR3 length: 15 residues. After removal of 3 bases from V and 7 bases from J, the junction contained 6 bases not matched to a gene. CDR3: CASSDDRVGNSPLHF. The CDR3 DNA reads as TGTGCCAGCAGTGACGACAGGGTGGGCAATTCACCCCTCCACTTT.

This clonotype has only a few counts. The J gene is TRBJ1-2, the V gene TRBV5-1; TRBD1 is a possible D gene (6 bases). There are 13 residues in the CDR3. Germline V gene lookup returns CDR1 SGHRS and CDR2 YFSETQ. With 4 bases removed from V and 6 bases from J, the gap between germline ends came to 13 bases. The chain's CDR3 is CASSHGTNNGYTF. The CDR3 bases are TGCGCCAGCAGCCACGGGACAAATAATGGCTACACCTTC.

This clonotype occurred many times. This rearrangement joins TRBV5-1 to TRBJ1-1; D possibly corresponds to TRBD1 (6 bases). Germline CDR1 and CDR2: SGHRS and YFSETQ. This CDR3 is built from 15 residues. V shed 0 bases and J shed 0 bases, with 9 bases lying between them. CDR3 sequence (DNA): TGCGCCAGCAGCTTGGGGCAGGGGTTGAACACTGAAGCTTTCTTT. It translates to CASSLGQGLNTEAFF.

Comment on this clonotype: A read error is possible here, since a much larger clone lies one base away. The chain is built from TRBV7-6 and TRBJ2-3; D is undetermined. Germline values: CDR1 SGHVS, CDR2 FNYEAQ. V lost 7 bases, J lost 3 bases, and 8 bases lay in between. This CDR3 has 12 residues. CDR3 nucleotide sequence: TGTGCCAGCACCGCCGTTACAGATACGCAGTATTTT. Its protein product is CASTAVTDTQYF.

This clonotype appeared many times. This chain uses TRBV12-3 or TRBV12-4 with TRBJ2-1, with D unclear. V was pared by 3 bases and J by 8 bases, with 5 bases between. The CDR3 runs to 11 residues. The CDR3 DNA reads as TGTGCCAGCAGTTTTGGGGATGAGCAGTTCTTC. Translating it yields CASSFGDEQFF.

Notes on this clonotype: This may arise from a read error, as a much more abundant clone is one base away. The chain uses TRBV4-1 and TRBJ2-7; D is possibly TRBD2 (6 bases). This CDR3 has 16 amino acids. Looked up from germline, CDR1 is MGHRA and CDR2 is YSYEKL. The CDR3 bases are TGCGCCGGCAGCCGGGGGACCAGGGAGGAAACGGGGGAGCAGTACTTC. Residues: CAGSRGTREETGEQYF.

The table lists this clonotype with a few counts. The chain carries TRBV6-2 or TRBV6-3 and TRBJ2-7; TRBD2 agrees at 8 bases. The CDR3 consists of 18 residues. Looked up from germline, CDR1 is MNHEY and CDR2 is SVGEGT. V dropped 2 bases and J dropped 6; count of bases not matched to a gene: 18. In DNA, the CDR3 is TGTGCCAGCAGTTACGGGCTAGCGGGCTGGGGAAGTTCTGGCGAGCAGTACTTC. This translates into CASSYGLAGWGSSGEQYF.

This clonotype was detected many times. CDR3 residues: CATSNLSLRGNTEAFF. The CDR3 DNA reads as TGTGCCACCAGCAACCTATCTTTGCGCGGGAACACTGAAGCTTTCTTT. J is TRBJ1-1 and V is TRBV15, with D unresolved. The CDR3 consists of 16 residues. The germline gives CDR1 LNHNV, CDR2 YYDKDF (reference sequence). V was pared by 4 bases and J by 1 base, with 16 bases between.

The CDR3 DNA reads as TGTGCCAGCAGTGAAGCAATGACAGGGGGCATGTTGGCTTTCTTT. Amino acids: CASSEAMTGGMLAFF. The chain uses TRBV6-1 and TRBJ1-1, with 10 positions matching TRBD1. V lost 0 bases and J lost 11; bases outside the gene matches: 9. The germline gives CDR1 MNHNS, CDR2 SASEGT. The CDR3 runs 15 residues.

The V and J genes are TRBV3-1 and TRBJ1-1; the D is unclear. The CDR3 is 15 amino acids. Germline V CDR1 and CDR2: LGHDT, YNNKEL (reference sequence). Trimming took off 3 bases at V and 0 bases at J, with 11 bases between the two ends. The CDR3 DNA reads TGTGCCAGCAGCCATGAGGACGGTTTGAACACTGAAGCTTTCTTT. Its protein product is CASSHEDGLNTEAFF.

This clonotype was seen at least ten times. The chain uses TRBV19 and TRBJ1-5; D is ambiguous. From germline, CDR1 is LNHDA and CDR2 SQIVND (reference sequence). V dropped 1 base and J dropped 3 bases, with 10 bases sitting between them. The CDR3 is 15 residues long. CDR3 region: CASSIAAGYNQPQHF. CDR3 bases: TGTGCCAGTAGTATAGCGGCGGGATACAATCAGCCCCAGCATTTT.

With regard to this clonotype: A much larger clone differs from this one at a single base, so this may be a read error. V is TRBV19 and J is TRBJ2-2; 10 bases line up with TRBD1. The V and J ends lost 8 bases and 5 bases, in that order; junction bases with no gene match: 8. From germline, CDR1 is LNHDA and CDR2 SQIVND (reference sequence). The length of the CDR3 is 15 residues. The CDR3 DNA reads TGTGCCAGTGGTAGACAGGGGGCAGTGACCGGGGAGCTGTTTTTT. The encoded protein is CASGRQGAVTGELFF.

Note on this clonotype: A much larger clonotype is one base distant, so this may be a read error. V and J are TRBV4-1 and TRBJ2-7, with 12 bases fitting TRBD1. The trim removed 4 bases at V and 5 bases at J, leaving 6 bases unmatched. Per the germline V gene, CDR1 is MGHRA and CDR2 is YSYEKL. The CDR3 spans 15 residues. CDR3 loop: CASSRGTGGADEQYF. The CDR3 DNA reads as TGCGCCAGCAGCCGCGGGACAGGGGGCGCCGACGAGCAGTACTTC.

Written as DNA, the CDR3 is TGCGCCAGCAGCCAAGGGCCGGACAGCTCTGGAAACACCATATATTTT. It yields the protein CASSQGPDSSGNTIYF. V usage is TRBV4-3 and J usage is TRBJ1-3, with D possibly TRBD1 on 6 matching bases. V was cut by 1 base and J by 0 bases, with 10 bases left in between. Germline-derived CDR1 and CDR2 are LGHNA and YSLEER. The CDR3 sequence is 16 residues long.

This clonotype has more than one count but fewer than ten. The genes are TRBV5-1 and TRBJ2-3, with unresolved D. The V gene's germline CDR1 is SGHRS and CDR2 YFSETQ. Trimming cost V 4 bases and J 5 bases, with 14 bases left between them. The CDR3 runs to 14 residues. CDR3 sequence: CASSAGGIGDTQYF. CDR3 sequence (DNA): TGCGCCAGCAGCGCCGGCGGCATCGGAGATACGCAGTATTTT.

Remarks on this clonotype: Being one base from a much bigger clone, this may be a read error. The CDR3, as DNA: TGCGCCAGCAGTATCGGGGTTGGGCAGTACTTC. Its translation is CASSIGVGQYF. The chain recombines TRBV5-1 with TRBJ2-7; D perhaps matches TRBD2 (5 bases). The V end was cut by 5 bases, the J end by 9 bases, with 12 bases between. The germline CDR1 and CDR2 sequences are SGHRS and YFSETQ. This CDR3 spans 11 amino acids. Filled out from reference TRBV5-1 and TRBJ2-7, the complete variable domain reads KAGVTQTPRYLIKTRGQQVTLSCSPISGHRSVSWYQQTPGQGLQFLFEYFSETQRNKGNFPGRFSGRQFSNSRSEMNVSTLELGDSALYLCASSIGVGQYFGPGTRLTVT.